The T cell receptor (beta chain) under discussion was sequenced for a study of cytomegalovirus exposure and HLA in healthy donors. Notes on the study in general: Certain sequence variants were highly shared and formed a cluster, and this cluster was likely a sequencing artifact.

To note about this clone: As yet, its antigen is unknown.

This PCR relied on a set of 60 Vbeta primers and 13 Jbeta primers. Data came from immunoSEQ multiplex PCR; TCRdb stores just in-frame clones and leaves some out. Here the sample table reports around 100,000 clones. Germline V gene lookup returns CDR1 SGHVS and CDR2 FNYEAQ. The V end was cut by 5 bases, the J end by 7 bases, with 12 bases between. The CDR3 is 13 amino acids. The sequenced material came from PBMCs. This receptor was obtained from a man aged 45-60 years in good health and CMV-seronegative. This chain links TRBV7-6 with TRBJ1-5; the D gene is possibly TRBD1 (5 bases). The chain's CDR3 is CASSPGRNQPQHF. In nucleotides, the CDR3 is TGTGCCAGCAGCCCAGGGAGGAACCAGCCCCAGCATTTT.